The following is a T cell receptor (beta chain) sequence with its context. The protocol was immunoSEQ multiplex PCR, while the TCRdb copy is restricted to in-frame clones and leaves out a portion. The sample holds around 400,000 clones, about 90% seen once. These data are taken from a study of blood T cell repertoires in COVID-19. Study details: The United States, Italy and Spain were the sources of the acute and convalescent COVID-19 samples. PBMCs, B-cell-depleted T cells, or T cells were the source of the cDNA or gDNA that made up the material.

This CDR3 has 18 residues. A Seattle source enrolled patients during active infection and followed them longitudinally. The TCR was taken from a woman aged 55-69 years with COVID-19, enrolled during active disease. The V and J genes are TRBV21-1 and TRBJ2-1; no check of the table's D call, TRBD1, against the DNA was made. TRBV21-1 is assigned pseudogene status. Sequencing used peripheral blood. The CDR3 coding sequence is TGTGCCAGCATCTCCGGGACAGGGGACCAGAGCTCCTACAATGAGCAGTTCTTC. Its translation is CASISGTGDQSSYNEQFF.